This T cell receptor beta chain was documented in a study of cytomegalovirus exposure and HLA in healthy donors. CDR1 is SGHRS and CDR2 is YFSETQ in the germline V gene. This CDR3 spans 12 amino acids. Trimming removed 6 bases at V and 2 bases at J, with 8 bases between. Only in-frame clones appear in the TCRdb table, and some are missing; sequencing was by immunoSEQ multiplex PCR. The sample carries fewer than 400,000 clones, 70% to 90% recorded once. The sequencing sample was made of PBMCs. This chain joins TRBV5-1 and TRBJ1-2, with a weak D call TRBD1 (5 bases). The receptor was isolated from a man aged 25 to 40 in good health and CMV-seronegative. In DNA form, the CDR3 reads TGCGCCAGCAAGGAGGGGAACTATGGCTACACCTTC. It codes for CASKEGNYGYTF.